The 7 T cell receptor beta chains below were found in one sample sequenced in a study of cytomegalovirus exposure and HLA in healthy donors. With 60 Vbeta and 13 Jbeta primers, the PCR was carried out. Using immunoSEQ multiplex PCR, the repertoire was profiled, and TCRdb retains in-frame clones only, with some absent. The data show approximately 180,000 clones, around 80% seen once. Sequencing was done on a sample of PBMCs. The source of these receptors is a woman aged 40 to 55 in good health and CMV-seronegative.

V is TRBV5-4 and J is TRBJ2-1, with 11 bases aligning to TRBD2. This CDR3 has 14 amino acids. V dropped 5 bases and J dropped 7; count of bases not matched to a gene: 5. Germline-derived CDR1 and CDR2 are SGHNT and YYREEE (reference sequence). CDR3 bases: TGTGCCAGCAGGGCGGGACTAGCGGAAAATGAGCAGTTCTTC. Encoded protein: CASRAGLAENEQFF.

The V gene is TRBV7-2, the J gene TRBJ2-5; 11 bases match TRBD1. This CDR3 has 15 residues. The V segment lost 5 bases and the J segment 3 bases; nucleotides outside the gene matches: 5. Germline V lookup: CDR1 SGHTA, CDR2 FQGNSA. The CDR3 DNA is TGTGCCAGCAGCCCGGGGACAGGGGGGGAAGAGACCCAGTACTTC. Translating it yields CASSPGTGGEETQYF. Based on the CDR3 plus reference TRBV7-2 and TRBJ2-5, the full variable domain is GAGVSQSPSNKVTEKGKDVELRCDPISGHTALYWYRQSLGQGLEFLIYFQGNSAPDKSGLPSDRFSAERTGGSVSTLTIQRTQQEDSAVYLCASSPGTGGEETQYFGPGTRLLVL.

The CDR3: CASAPGTGDNTQYF. As DNA, the CDR3 is TGCGCCAGTGCCCCGGGGACAGGAGACAATACGCAGTATTTT. The V gene is TRBV5-1, the J gene TRBJ2-3; TRBD1 matches at 8 bases. Unmatched junction bases numbered 12, after V lost 8 bases and J lost 7 bases. The CDR3 length is 14 residues. Germline CDR1 is SGHRS and CDR2 is YFSETQ.

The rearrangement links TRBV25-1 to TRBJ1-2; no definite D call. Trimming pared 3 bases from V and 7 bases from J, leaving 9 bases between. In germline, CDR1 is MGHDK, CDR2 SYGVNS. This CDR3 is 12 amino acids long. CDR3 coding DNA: TGTGCCAGCAGTGATCCGGGAGCTGGCTACACCTTC. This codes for CASSDPGAGYTF.

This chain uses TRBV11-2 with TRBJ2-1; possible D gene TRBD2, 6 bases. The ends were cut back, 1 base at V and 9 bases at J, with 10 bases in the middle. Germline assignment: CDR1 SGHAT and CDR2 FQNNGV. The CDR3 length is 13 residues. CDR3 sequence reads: CASSLVGGVEQFF. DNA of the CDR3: TGTGCCAGCAGCTTAGTTGGCGGGGTTGAGCAGTTCTTC.

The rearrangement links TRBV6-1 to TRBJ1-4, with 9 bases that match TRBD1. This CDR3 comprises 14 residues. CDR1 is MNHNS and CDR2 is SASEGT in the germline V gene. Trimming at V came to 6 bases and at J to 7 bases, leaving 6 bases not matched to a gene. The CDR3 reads CASRAPGQGEKLFF. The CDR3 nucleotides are TGTGCCAGCAGGGCGCCGGGACAGGGTGAAAAACTGTTTTTT.

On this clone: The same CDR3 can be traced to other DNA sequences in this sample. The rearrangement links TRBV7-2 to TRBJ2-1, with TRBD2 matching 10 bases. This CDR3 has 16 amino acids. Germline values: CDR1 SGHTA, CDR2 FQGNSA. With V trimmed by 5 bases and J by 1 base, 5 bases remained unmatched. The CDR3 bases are TGTGCCAGCAGCCCCGCTAGCGGGGGATCCTACAATGAGCAGTTCTTC. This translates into CASSPASGGSYNEQFF.